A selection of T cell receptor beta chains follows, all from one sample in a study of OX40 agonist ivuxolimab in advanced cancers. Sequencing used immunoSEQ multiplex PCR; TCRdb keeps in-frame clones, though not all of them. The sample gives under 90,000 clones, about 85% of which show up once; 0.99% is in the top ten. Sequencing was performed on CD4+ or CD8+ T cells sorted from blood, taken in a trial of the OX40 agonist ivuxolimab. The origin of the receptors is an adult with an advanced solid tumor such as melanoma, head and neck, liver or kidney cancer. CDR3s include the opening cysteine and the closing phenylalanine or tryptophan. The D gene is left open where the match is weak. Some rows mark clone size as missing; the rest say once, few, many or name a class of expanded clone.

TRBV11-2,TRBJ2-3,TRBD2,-,CASSFLAGGSTDTQYF,TGTGCCAGCAGCTTTCTAGCGGGAGGCAGCACAGATACGCAGTATTTT
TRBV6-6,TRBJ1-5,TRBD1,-,CASSYTGGNQPQHF,TGTGCCAGCAGTTACACAGGGGGGAATCAGCCCCAGCATTTT
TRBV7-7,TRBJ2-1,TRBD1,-,CASSIGTGNNEQFF,TGTGCCAGCAGCATCGGGACAGGAAACAATGAGCAGTTCTTC
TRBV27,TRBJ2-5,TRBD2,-,CASSRRLAPQQETQYF,TGTGCCAGCAGTCGTAGACTAGCGCCACAACAAGAGACCCAGTACTTC
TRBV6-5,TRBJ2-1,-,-,CASSYSTGSLEQFF,TGTGCCAGCAGTTACTCGACAGGCTCGTTGGAGCAGTTCTTC
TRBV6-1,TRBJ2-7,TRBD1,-,CASSERQGVSEQYF,TGTGCCAGCAGTGAGCGACAGGGTGTATCCGAGCAGTACTTC
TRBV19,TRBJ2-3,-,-,CASSMGGFRTDTQYF,TGTGCCAGTAGTATGGGAGGTTTTCGCACAGATACGCAGTATTTT
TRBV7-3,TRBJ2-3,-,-,CASSLKGRSSTDTQYF,TGTGCCAGCAGCTTAAAGGGCCGTTCTAGCACAGATACGCAGTATTTT
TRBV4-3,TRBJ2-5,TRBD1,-,CASSQTGLETQYF,TGCGCCAGCAGCCAGACAGGGTTGGAGACCCAGTACTTC
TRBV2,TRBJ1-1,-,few,CASSDRFLNTEAFF,TGTGCCAGCAGTGACAGGTTTCTGAACACTGAAGCTTTCTTT
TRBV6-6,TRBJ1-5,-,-,CASSYRTAAPPQHF,TGTGCCAGCAGTTACAGGACAGCCGCTCCACCCCAGCATTTT
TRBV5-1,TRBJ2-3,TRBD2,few,CASSQASGSSTDTQYF,TGCGCCAGCAGCCAAGCTAGCGGGTCAAGCACAGATACGCAGTATTTT
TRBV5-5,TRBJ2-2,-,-,CASTSFRGYTGELFF,TGTGCCAGCACCTCCTTTCGGGGTTACACCGGGGAGCTGTTTTTT
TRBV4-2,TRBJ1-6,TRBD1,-,CASSQDPGTGGYSPLHF,TGTGCCAGCAGCCAAGATCCTGGGACAGGGGGTTATTCACCCCTCCACTTT
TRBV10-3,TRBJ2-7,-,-,CAISEVGLPSQYF,TGTGCCATCAGTGAGGTCGGACTACCCTCGCAGTACTTC
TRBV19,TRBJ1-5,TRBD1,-,CASSRTGSSNQPQHF,TGTGCCAGTAGCCGGACAGGTAGTAGCAATCAGCCCCAGCATTTT
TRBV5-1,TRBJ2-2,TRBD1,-,CASRGTGAGELFF,TGCGCCAGCCGAGGGACAGGGGCCGGGGAGCTGTTTTTT
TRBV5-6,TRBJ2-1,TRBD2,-,CASSWGTSGRPNEQFF,TGTGCCAGCAGCTGGGGTACTAGCGGGAGGCCCAATGAGCAGTTCTTC
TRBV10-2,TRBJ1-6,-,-,CASRESSSYNSPLHF,TGCGCCAGCAGGGAGTCGAGCTCCTATAATTCACCCCTCCACTTT
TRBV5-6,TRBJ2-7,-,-,CASGSLDREPYEQYF,TGTGCCAGCGGGTCTTTAGACCGGGAACCCTACGAGCAGTACTTC
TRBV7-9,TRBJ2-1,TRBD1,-,CASKVGTGKYNEQFF,TGTGCCAGCAAAGTAGGGACAGGAAAATACAATGAGCAGTTCTTC
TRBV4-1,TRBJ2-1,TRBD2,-,CASSQLAGGAFSYNEQFF,TGCGCCAGCAGCCAGCTAGCGGGGGGCGCCTTCTCCTACAATGAGCAGTTCTTC
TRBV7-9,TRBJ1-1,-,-,CASSLMDPAKAFF,TGTGCCAGCAGCTTAATGGACCCGGCCAAAGCTTTCTTT
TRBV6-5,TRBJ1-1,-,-,CASSIGPEAFF,TGTGCCAGCAGTATCGGACCCGAAGCTTTCTTT
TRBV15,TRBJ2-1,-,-,CATSREKGSGGATYNEQFF,TGTGCCACCAGCAGAGAAAAAGGTAGCGGAGGGGCTACCTACAATGAGCAGTTCTTC
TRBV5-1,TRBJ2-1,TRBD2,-,CASSPGVGRRSSYNEQFF,TGCGCCAGCAGCCCTGGTGTCGGGAGGCGTAGCTCCTACAATGAGCAGTTCTTC
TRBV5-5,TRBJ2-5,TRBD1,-,CASSFGTGGETQYF,TGTGCCAGCAGCTTCGGGACAGGGGGCGAGACCCAGTACTTC
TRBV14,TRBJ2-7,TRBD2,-,CASSARLAGVYEQYF,TGTGCCAGCAGCGCCAGACTAGCGGGAGTCTACGAGCAGTACTTC
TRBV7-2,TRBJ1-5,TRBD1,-,CASSLNAGQGGQPQHF,TGTGCCAGCAGCTTAAATGCGGGACAGGGGGGTCAGCCCCAGCATTTT
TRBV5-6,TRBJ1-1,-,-,CASSLGGNTEAFF,TGTGCCAGCAGCTTGGGGGGGAACACTGAAGCTTTCTTT
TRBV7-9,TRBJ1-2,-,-,CASSSPGYGYTF,TGTGCCAGCAGCTCACCGGGCTATGGCTACACCTTC
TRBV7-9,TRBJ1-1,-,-,CASSLLSRNEAFF,TGTGCCAGCAGCTTACTTAGCAGAAATGAAGCTTTCTTT
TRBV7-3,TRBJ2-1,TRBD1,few,CASSLSGQWNHNEQFF,TGTGCCAGCAGCTTATCGGGACAGTGGAATCACAATGAGCAGTTCTTC
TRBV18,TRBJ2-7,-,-,CASSRDREEQYF,TGTGCCAGCTCCCGGGACCGCGAAGAGCAGTACTTC
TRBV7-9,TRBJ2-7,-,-,CASSLKGRGEQYF,TGTGCCAGCAGCTTAAAGGGAAGGGGCGAGCAGTACTTC
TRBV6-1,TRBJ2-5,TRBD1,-,CASRRGQGWETQYF,TGTGCCAGCAGGAGGGGACAGGGCTGGGAGACCCAGTACTTC
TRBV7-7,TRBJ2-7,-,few,CASSPFYGREQYF,TGTGCCAGCAGCCCCTTTTACGGGCGAGAGCAGTACTTC
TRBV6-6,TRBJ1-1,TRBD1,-,CASSKGQGQAFF,TGTGCCAGCAGTAAGGGACAGGGACAAGCTTTCTTT
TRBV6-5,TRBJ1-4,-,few,CASSYSGATNEKLFF,TGTGCCAGCAGTTACTCTGGGGCAACTAATGAAAAACTGTTTTTT
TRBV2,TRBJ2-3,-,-,CASSETLGTDTQYF,TGTGCCAGCAGTGAAACCCTAGGGACAGATACGCAGTATTTT
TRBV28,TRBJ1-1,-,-,CASSWVLDGAGDTEAFF,TGTGCCAGCAGTTGGGTCTTAGATGGGGCCGGAGACACTGAAGCTTTCTTT
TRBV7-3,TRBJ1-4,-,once,CASSLDRYQVKLFF,TGTGCCAGCAGCTTGGACAGATATCAAGTAAAACTGTTTTTT
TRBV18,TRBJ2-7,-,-,CASSPLERGANYEQYF,TGTGCCAGCTCACCACTCGAACGTGGGGCCAACTACGAGCAGTACTTC
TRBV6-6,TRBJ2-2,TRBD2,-,CASSFGTSENTGELFF,TGTGCCAGCAGTTTTGGGACTAGCGAGAACACCGGGGAGCTGTTTTTT
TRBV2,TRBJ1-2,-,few,CASSEFQGSYTF,TGTGCCAGCAGTGAGTTCCAGGGGAGCTACACCTTC
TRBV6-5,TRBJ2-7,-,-,CASRTSYEQYF,TGTGCCAGCAGAACCTCCTACGAGCAGTACTTC
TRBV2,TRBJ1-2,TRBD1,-,CASRGTHPGQEPSVYTF,TGTGCCAGCAGAGGCACCCATCCCGGACAGGAGCCTTCGGTCTACACCTTC
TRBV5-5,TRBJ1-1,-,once,CASSFGGRGNTEAFF,TGTGCCAGCAGCTTTGGGGGACGGGGGAACACTGAAGCTTTCTTT
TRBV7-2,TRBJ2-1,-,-,CASSLDSLRTEYNEQFF,TGTGCCAGCAGCTTAGATTCTCTACGAACCGAGTACAATGAGCAGTTCTTC